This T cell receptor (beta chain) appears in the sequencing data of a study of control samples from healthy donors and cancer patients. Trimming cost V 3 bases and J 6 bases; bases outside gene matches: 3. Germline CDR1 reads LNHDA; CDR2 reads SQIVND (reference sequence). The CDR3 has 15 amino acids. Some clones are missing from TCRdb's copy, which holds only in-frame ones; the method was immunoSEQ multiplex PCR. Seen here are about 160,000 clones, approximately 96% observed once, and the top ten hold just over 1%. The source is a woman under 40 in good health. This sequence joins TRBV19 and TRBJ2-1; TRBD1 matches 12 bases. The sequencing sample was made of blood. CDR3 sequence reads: CASSMGQGAANEQFF. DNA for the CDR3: TGTGCCAGTAGTATGGGACAGGGGGCGGCCAATGAGCAGTTCTTC.